This T cell receptor beta chain emerged from a study of molecular identifiers for immune sequencing clone quantification. Background on the study: Naive CD8 cell RNA, from approximately 20,000 or 100,000 cells, was split five ways in replicates, with four sequenced.

This clonotype was counted many times. The antigen remains unidentified. V dropped 1 base and J dropped 6 bases, with 13 bases sitting between them. The CDR3 spans 15 residues. General study points: In naive cells, under 1% of molecules belonged to clones above 20 RNA copies, against over 97% in effector cells.

Bulk TCR libraries were made with methods that had been previously described and with listed TCR primers. One entry per CDR3 protein, called by TCRdb with MiXCR from the PCR reads. The sample includes approximately 37,000 distinct CDR3 sequences, 15% to 20% seen only once; the top ten take approximately 1%. Source material: naive CD8+ T cells from blood, with Jurkat cell RNA spiked in. The subset denotes: FACS-sorted CD8+CD4-CCR7+CD45RA+ naive T cells. This clonotype was sampled from a human donor in good health. Some libraries in this study had Jurkat cell RNA spiked in. The chain joins TRBV12-3 or TRBV12-4 to TRBJ1-5; D might be TRBD1 (6 bases). In DNA form, the CDR3 reads TGTGCCAGCAGTTTAGGAGGGGGGCAAGGTCAGCCCCAGCATTTT. Translation: CASSLGGGQGQPQHF.